The clone carrying this T cell receptor beta chain was detected only a few times. Its antigen is undetermined. Tagging with unique molecular identifiers was a feature of the TCR beta cDNA libraries. TCRdb ran MiXCR on the PCR reads and lists one entry per CDR3 protein. The sample lists fewer than 850,000 distinct CDR3 sequences, roughly 27% occurring once. Trimming took off 2 bases at V and 6 bases at J, with 19 bases between the two ends. CDR1 is MNHEY and CDR2 is SVGEGT in the germline V gene. CDR3 length: 16 residues. The sample belongs to a study of post-analysis software for immune sequencing data. Study at large: The disease courses covered relapsing-remitting, secondary progressive and progressive-relapsing multiple sclerosis. Study-wide results and limits: A handful of TRBV segments (TRBV5-6, TRBV5-1 and TRBV20-1 among them) occurred more frequently in patients than in controls. The study found significantly lower normalized Chao1 diversity in multiple sclerosis patients than in controls.

The chain links TRBV6-2 or TRBV6-3 to TRBJ1-1, with a possible D match to TRBD1 (6 bases). The sequencing sample was made of blood. The receptor's source is a girl aged 10 to 17 with multiple sclerosis. CDR3 sequence (DNA): TGTGCCAGCAGTTACCCACCTACAGGGACGATCGCTGAAGCTTTCTTT. It specifies CASSYPPTGTIAEAFF.